The clone carrying this T cell receptor beta chain came up many times. Its matching antigen is unknown. CDR1 is LGHNA and CDR2 is YSLEER in the germline V gene. The CDR3 extends over 15 amino acids. The ends lost 3 bases at V and 5 bases at J; junction bases unmatched: 4. TCRdb fed the RACE reads into MiXCR, producing one record per CDR3 protein. The data show fewer than 500,000 distinct CDR3 sequences, 4% to 5.5% seen once. This sample was taken from a study of human T cells and chemical hapten exposure. Study-wide results and limits: Patch test score was positively correlated with the counts of PT1 expanded TCRs. Against controls, expanded TCRs gave rise to significantly more large CDR3 similarity clusters.

Time point defined: patch test 1, 2 weeks after DPC sensitization. Sample treatment: therapeutic diphenylcyclopropenone sensitization with weekly scalp DPC. This receptor was identified in a woman in her fifties or sixties with alopecia areata. Some clones in this sample may be carry-over from other donors' samples. The sample consisted of whole blood, taken in connection with sensitization to the hapten diphenylcyclopropenone (DPC). The V gene is TRBV4-3, the J gene TRBJ2-7; TRBD2 agrees at 13 bases. The CDR3 is CASSQEGLAGDEQYF. The DNA of the CDR3 is TGCGCCAGCAGCCAGGAAGGACTAGCGGGAGACGAGCAGTACTTC.